The present T cell receptor beta chain was sequenced within a study of radiotherapy plus CTLA-4 blockade in lung cancer. Study summary: Objective responses occurred in approximately 18% of patients; 25% to 40% had disease control. Study-wide results and caveats: Some TCR clones had been derived from tumors. These clones expanded in peripheral blood after radiotherapy plus ipilimumab.

CTLA-4 blockade using ipilimumab, together with focal radiation, was received by patients with chemo-refractory metastatic non-small-cell lung cancer. Points on this clone: Its target is unknown.

Sequenced by immunoSEQ multiplex PCR; TCRdb stores in-frame clones only, minus some. The sample records tens of thousands of clones, 70% to 75% being singletons. This sample comprised peripheral blood, obtained from a patient treated with radiotherapy plus ipilimumab. This clonotype was obtained from a human donor with non-small cell lung cancer whose response to radiotherapy plus ipilimumab could not be evaluated.

CDR3 loop: CASSLGQATYNEQFF. DNA for the CDR3: TGTGCCAGCTCACTGGGACAGGCAACCTACAATGAGCAGTTCTTC. The gene calls are TRBV18 and TRBJ2-1, with 8 bases that match TRBD1. The CDR3 contains 15 residues. Unmatched junction bases numbered 4, after V lost 4 bases and J lost 2 bases. Per the germline V gene, CDR1 is KGHSH and CDR2 is LQKENI. The whole variable domain, remainder taken from reference TRBV18 and TRBJ2-1, is NAGVMQNPRHLVRRRGQEARLRCSPMKGHSHVYWYRQLPEEGLKFMVYLQKENIIDESGMPKERFSAEFPKEGPSILRIQQVVRGDSAAYFCASSLGQATYNEQFFGPGTRLTVL.